One and the same sample provided the 11 T cell receptor beta chains below, sequenced in a study of CD8 T cells in Susac syndrome. Random hexamers were used to reverse transcribe an amount of about 0.45 to 1 ug RNA. TCRdb ran MiXCR on the immunoSEQ multiplex PCR reads and lists one entry per CDR3 protein. The sample yields a few hundred thousand distinct CDR3 sequences, roughly 94% seen once. The specimen was CD4+ T cells from PBMCs. The receptor source for this set is a human donor with multiple sclerosis.

The V gene is TRBV14, the J gene TRBJ1-1, with a weak D call TRBD1 (5 bases). The CDR3 totals 13 residues. Germline V gives CDR1 SGHDN, CDR2 FVKESK. V shed 5 bases and J shed 0 bases, with 7 bases lying between them. The CDR3 is CASSKGMNTEAFF. The CDR3 DNA is TGTGCCAGCAGCAAGGGGATGAACACTGAAGCTTTCTTT.

This chain uses TRBV30 with TRBJ1-2; TRBD1 is a possible D gene (6 bases). V dropped 0 bases and J dropped 4 bases, with 9 bases sitting between them. Germline CDR1 GTSNPN, CDR2 SVGIG (reference sequence). CDR3 size: 13 residues. CDR3: CAWSVGGPYGYTF. The DNA for the CDR3 is TGTGCCTGGAGTGTGGGGGGGCCCTATGGCTACACCTTC.

A few counts support this clonotype. The CDR3 DNA is TGTGCCTGGATGAGGGGACTAGCGGGGATCCAAGAGACCCAGTACTTC. It codes for CAWMRGLAGIQETQYF. This chain joins TRBV30 and TRBJ2-5, with 13 bases fitting TRBD2. The CDR3 totals 16 residues. Losses at the gene ends were 4 bases for V and 1 base for J; bases not matched to a gene: 6. Germline CDR1 and CDR2: GTSNPN and SVGIG (reference sequence).

V and J are TRBV29-1 and TRBJ2-3; 16 positions match TRBD2. The junction had 6 bases not matched to a gene; V was cut back by 4 bases and J by 5 bases. This CDR3 has 16 residues. From germline, CDR1 is SQVTM and CDR2 ANQGSEA. The CDR3 here is CSVAGTSGGAEDTQYF. CDR3 DNA: TGCAGCGTTGCCGGGACTAGCGGGGGGGCGGAAGATACGCAGTATTTT.

This rearrangement joins TRBV7-9 to TRBJ2-1; 11 bases line up with TRBD1. The CDR3 contains 14 residues. Per germline, CDR1 SEHNR and CDR2 FQNEAQ (reference sequence). Trimming at V came to 5 bases and at J to 9 bases, leaving 6 bases not matched to a gene. The DNA of the CDR3 is TGTGCCAGCAGCACCATGGGGACAGGGGGTGAGCAGTTCTTC. This gives the protein CASSTMGTGGEQFF.

The gene calls are TRBV20-1 and TRBJ2-5; tentative D call: TRBD2 (6 bases). Trimming removed 0 bases at V and 1 base at J, with 12 bases between. CDR3 size: 15 residues. CDR1 DFQATT and CDR2 SNEGSKA come from the germline V gene (reference sequence). CDR3 loop: CSARDGRDLQETQYF. Written as DNA, the CDR3 is TGCAGTGCTAGAGATGGGCGGGACCTCCAAGAGACCCAGTACTTC.

The V and J genes are TRBV14 and TRBJ1-6; a weak D match, TRBD1 (5 bases). The CDR3 is 13 amino acids. V was shortened by 4 bases and J by 9 bases, with 10 bases between the two germline ends. Germline lookup yields CDR1 SGHDN and CDR2 FVKESK. CDR3 amino acids: CASSPGGASPLHF. The CDR3 DNA reads as TGTGCCAGCAGCCCGGGGGGTGCTTCACCCCTCCACTTT.

The chain has TRBV30 and TRBJ1-5; D is unresolved. The CDR3 extends over 13 amino acids. Deletions cut 3 bases from V and 3 bases from J, with 9 bases between. In germline, CDR1 is GTSNPN, CDR2 SVGIG (reference sequence). The CDR3 DNA reads as TGTGCCTGGAGGGGAGGAGTCAATCAGCCCCAGCATTTT. This encodes CAWRGGVNQPQHF.

This sequence joins TRBV6-5 and TRBJ1-1, with unresolved D. V lost 0 bases and J 3 bases, leaving 8 bases between the germline ends. Germline CDR1 is MNHEY and CDR2 is SVGAGI. The CDR3 is made up of 14 amino acids. The CDR3 loop is CASSYSGRDTEAFF. CDR3 sequence (DNA): TGTGCCAGCAGTTACTCAGGGAGGGACACTGAAGCTTTCTTT.

V gene TRBV5-5 combines with J gene TRBJ2-5; TRBD1 matches at 8 bases. The CDR3 runs to 14 residues. Germline V CDR1 and CDR2: SGHKS, YYEKEE (reference sequence). The ends lost 3 bases at V and 5 bases at J; junction bases unmatched: 6. CDR3: CASSSGQASETQYF. DNA for the CDR3: TGTGCCAGCAGCTCGGGACAGGCTTCGGAGACCCAGTACTTC.

This clonotype has a handful of counts. V is TRBV15 and J is TRBJ2-5; TRBD2 matches 7 bases. V was pared by 0 bases and J by 3 bases, with 4 bases of the junction left unmatched. This CDR3 is 15 amino acids long. Germline lookup yields CDR1 LNHNV and CDR2 YYDKDF (reference sequence). The CDR3 nucleotides read TGTGCCACCAGCAGAGATTCAGGGAGGGAAGAGACCCAGTACTTC. It encodes CATSRDSGREETQYF. The full variable domain, its missing parts supplied by reference TRBV15 and TRBJ2-5, is DAMVIQNPRYQVTQFGKPVTLSCSQTLNHNVMYWYQQKSSQAPKLLFHYYDKDFNNEADTPDNFQSRRPNTSFCFLDIRSPGLGDTAMYLCATSRDSGREETQYFGPGTRLLVL.